Listed here are 14 T cell receptor beta chains from one sample, sequenced in a study of blood T cells in healthy people across ages. PCR was performed a second time for roughly 7 to 11 cycles using a sample-barcoded 5' primer and a J-beta primer mix. In TCRdb, the 5' RACE reads were re-called with MiXCR into one record per CDR3 protein. The table has 1.5 million to 2 million distinct CDR3 sequences, about 32% seen once. The specimen sequenced was blood. These receptor sequences come from a woman aged 25 to 39 in good health.

This clonotype was recorded a few times. The CDR3: CASSQVFGNEQYF. The DNA for the CDR3 is TGTGCCAGCAGCCAAGTATTCGGGAACGAGCAGTACTTC. The chain has TRBV3-1 and TRBJ2-7; D is perhaps TRBD2 (5 bases). Germline CDR1 reads LGHDT; CDR2 reads YNNKEL (reference sequence). V lost 1 base and J 5 bases, leaving 9 bases between the germline ends. This CDR3 comprises 13 residues.

This clonotype was picked up a small number of times. V is TRBV9 and J is TRBJ2-7; possible D gene TRBD2, 6 bases. Germline CDR1 reads SGDLS; CDR2 reads YYNGEE. The ends were cut back, 7 bases at V and 7 bases at J, with 18 bases in the middle. This CDR3 comprises 13 residues. The CDR3 region is CASGGGGPGEQYF. In DNA, the CDR3 is TGTGCCAGCGGGGGAGGAGGGCCCGGGGAGCAGTACTTC.

This clonotype was seen repeatedly, ten times or more. The rearrangement links TRBV20-1 to TRBJ2-1; 8 bases fit TRBD2. The germline CDR1 and CDR2 sequences are DFQATT and SNEGSKA (reference sequence). This CDR3 contains 15 residues. Losses at the gene ends were 6 bases for V and 4 bases for J; bases not matched to a gene: 11. CDR3 protein: CSAREVRGAYNEQFF. The CDR3, as DNA: TGCAGTGCCAGGGAAGTGCGGGGGGCTTACAATGAGCAGTTCTTC.

The chain combines TRBV7-3 with TRBJ2-5; 7 bases fit TRBD2. The trim removed 5 bases at V and 9 bases at J, leaving 6 bases unmatched. Germline-derived CDR1 and CDR2 are SGHTA and FQGTGA. This CDR3 has 12 amino acids. Written as DNA, the CDR3 is TGTGCCAGCAGCCCGGGGGGTAGGGCCCAGTACTTC. Translation gives CASSPGGRAQYF. Full variable domain (outside the CDR3, taken from reference TRBV7-3 and TRBJ2-5): GAGVSQTPSNKVTEKGKYVELRCDPISGHTALYWYRQSLGQGPEFLIYFQGTGAADDSGLPNDRFFAVRPEGSVSTLKIQRTERGDSAVYLCASSPGGRAQYFGPGTRLLVL.

On this clonotype: The junction shows a germline mismatch at one end, possibly a read error. This chain joins TRBV28 and TRBJ2-2; tentatively, D is TRBD2 (5 bases). Germline V lookup: CDR1 MDHEN, CDR2 SYDVKM. This CDR3 is 17 amino acids long. The CDR3 nucleotides are TGTGCCAGCAGAGAAATCCACCCCGACACGAACACCGGGGAGCGGTTTTTT. It translates to CASREIHPDTNTGERFF.

The chain links TRBV9 to TRBJ2-1; 9 bases align to TRBD2. CDR3 length: 14 residues. Germline V gene sequence: CDR1 SGDLS, CDR2 YYNGEE. The trim removed 7 bases at V and 6 bases at J, leaving 8 bases unmatched. The CDR3 DNA sequence: TGTGCCAGCGGGGTACGCGGGGGGGCCAATGAGCAGTTCTTC. Encoded protein: CASGVRGGANEQFF. The full variable domain, its missing parts supplied by reference TRBV9 and TRBJ2-1, is DSGVTQTPKHLITATGQRVTLRCSPRSGDLSVYWYQQSLDQGLQFLIQYYNGEERAKGNILERFSAQQFPDLHSELNLSSLELGDSALYFCASGVRGGANEQFFGPGTRLTVL.

V and J are TRBV7-9 and TRBJ1-1; possibly TRBD1 for D (6 bases). From germline, CDR1 is SEHNR and CDR2 FQNEAQ (reference sequence). The V end lost 7 bases, the J end lost 3 bases, and 12 bases lay between the germline ends. The CDR3 consists of 13 residues. Here the CDR3 reads CASTPDSYTEAFF. The CDR3 DNA reads TGTGCCAGCACCCCGGACAGCTACACTGAAGCTTTCTTT.

The CDR3, as DNA: TGTGCCAGCAGGGCTCCCCGGGGCCCAGGGGAGGGCTACGAGCAGTACTTC. Residues: CASRAPRGPGEGYEQYF. This sequence joins TRBV2 and TRBJ2-7; D perhaps matches TRBD2 (7 bases). Trimming cost V 6 bases and J 3 bases, with 24 bases left between them. The CDR3 length is 17 residues. The germline V gene encodes CDR1 SNHLY and CDR2 FYNNEI. Drawing the rest from reference TRBV2 and TRBJ2-7, the complete variable domain is EPEVTQTPSHQVTQMGQEVILRCVPISNHLYFYWYRQILGQKVEFLVSFYNNEISEKSEIFDDQFSVERPDGSNFTLKIRSTKLEDSAMYFCASRAPRGPGEGYEQYFGPGTRLTVT.

This clonotype was detected a few times. The gene calls are TRBV7-2 and TRBJ1-5, with 9 bases identical to TRBD1. In germline, CDR1 is SGHTA, CDR2 FQGNSA. V was clipped by 1 base and J by 4 bases; unmatched bases: 5. This CDR3 has 16 amino acids. CDR3 nucleotides: TGTGCCAGCAGCTTAGGGGGGACAGGGTGGAATCAGCCCCAGCATTTT. Encoded protein: CASSLGGTGWNQPQHF.

V is TRBV3-1 and J is TRBJ2-1; 8 positions match TRBD2. This CDR3 is 16 amino acids long. Germline-derived CDR1 and CDR2 are LGHDT and YNNKEL (reference sequence). J gave up 7 bases and V 1 base, and 9 bases lay outside the gene matches. CDR3 nucleotide sequence: TGTGCCAGCAGCCAAGCGGCGGTAGCGGGATTGAATGAGCAGTTCTTC. Amino acid sequence: CASSQAAVAGLNEQFF.

V and J are TRBV5-1 and TRBJ1-1, with TRBD1 matching over 8 bases. From germline, CDR1 is SGHRS and CDR2 YFSETQ. V shed 0 bases and J 5 bases; nucleotides not matched to a gene: 6. The CDR3 is 15 amino acids. As DNA, the CDR3 is TGCGCCAGCAGCTTGGATGCAGGGGGCCGAACTGAAGCTTTCTTT. Its protein product is CASSLDAGGRTEAFF.

CDR3 sequence: CASSPETNRDEQYF. In DNA form, the CDR3 reads TGTGCCAGCAGCCCAGAAACAAACAGGGACGAGCAGTACTTC. This sequence joins TRBV3-1 and TRBJ2-5; the D gene is possibly TRBD1 (6 bases). The J call may be incorrect, as the DNA end agrees better with TRBJ2-7. Germline V gene lookup returns CDR1 LGHDT and CDR2 YNNKEL (reference sequence). This CDR3 is built from 14 residues.

This clonotype was detected a few times. The rearrangement uses TRBV5-1 and TRBJ2-3, with no clear D. This CDR3 region has 13 residues. CDR1 is SGHRS, CDR2 YFSETQ, per germline. The germline V and J ends were trimmed by 3 bases and 2 bases, with 7 bases remaining between them. The chain's CDR3 is CASSYDNTDTQYF. DNA for the CDR3: TGCGCCAGCAGCTACGACAACACAGATACGCAGTATTTT.

V and J are TRBV5-1 and TRBJ2-2; D unclear. V was pared by 5 bases and J by 3 bases, with 8 bases between. Germline CDR1 and CDR2: SGHRS and YFSETQ. This CDR3 has 13 residues. CDR3 DNA: TGCGCCAGCAGGTTGAGTTACACCGGGGAGCTGTTTTTT. It yields the protein CASRLSYTGELFF. Complete variable domain (other parts from reference TRBV5-1 and TRBJ2-2): KAGVTQTPRYLIKTRGQQVTLSCSPISGHRSVSWYQQTPGQGLQFLFEYFSETQRNKGNFPGRFSGRQFSNSRSEMNVSTLELGDSALYLCASRLSYTGELFFGEGSRLTVL.